This T cell receptor beta chain was captured in a study of identical twins. General study points: The models systematically underestimated how much out-of-frame TCR alpha was shared in monozygotic twins. There were fewer insertions in abundant cord blood beta clonotypes, but memory repertoires showed no such pattern. Invariant cells of the MAIT and iNKT types might have partly distorted the zero-insertion analyses.

In its sample, this clonotype was seen once. Its antigen is unidentified. TCRdb itself ran the 5' RACE reads through MiXCR, one entry per CDR3 protein. The sample carries roughly 250,000 distinct CDR3 sequences, more than 13% recorded once. V was clipped by 2 bases and J by 4 bases, with 9 bases between them. This CDR3 is built from 12 residues. Germline V gene sequence: CDR1 SQVTM, CDR2 ANQGSEA. The sequencing input was memory (CD45RO+) T cells sorted from blood. The TCR originated in a woman under 30 in good health. V is TRBV29-1 and J is TRBJ2-7, with D possibly TRBD1 on 6 matching bases. CDR3 in amino acids: CSVERDTYEQYF. As DNA, the CDR3 is TGCAGCGTTGAAAGGGACACATACGAGCAGTACTTC.